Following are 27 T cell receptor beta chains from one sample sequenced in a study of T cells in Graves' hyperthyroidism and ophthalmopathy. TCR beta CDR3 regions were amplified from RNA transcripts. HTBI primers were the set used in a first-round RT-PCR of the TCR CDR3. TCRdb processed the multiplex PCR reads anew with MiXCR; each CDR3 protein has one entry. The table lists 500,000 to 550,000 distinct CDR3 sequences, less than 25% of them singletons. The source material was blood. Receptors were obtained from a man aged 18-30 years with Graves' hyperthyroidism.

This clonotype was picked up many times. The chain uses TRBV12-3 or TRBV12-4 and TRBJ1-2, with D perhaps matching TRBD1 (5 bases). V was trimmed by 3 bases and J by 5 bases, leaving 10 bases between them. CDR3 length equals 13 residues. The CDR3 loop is CASSLGTWYGYTF. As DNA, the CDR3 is TGTGCCAGCAGTTTGGGGACCTGGTATGGCTACACCTTC.

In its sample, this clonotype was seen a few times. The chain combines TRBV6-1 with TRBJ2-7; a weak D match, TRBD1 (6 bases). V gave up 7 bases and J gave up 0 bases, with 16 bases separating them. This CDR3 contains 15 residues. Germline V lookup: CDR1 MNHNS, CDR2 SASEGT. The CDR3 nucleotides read TGTGCCAGCACCACGGGACATTGGGTCTCCTACGAGCAGTACTTC. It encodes CASTTGHWVSYEQYF.

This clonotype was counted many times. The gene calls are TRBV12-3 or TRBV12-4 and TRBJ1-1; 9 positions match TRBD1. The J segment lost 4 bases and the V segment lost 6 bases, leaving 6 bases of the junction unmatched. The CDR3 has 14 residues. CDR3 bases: TGTGCCAGCAGAAAGAGGACAGGGGCCACTGAAGCTTTCTTT. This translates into CASRKRTGATEAFF.

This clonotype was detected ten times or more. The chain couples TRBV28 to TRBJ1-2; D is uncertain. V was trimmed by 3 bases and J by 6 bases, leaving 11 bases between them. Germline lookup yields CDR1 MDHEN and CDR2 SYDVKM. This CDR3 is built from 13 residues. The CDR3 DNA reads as TGTGCCAGCAGTTTGACTGGGTGGGATGGCTACACCTTC. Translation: CASSLTGWDGYTF.

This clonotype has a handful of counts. The CDR3 bases are TGTGCCAGCATCGCCTATCGGGGGGGCCCCGGGGAGCTGTTTTTT. Protein product: CASIAYRGGPGELFF. The chain joins TRBV28 to TRBJ2-2; TRBD2 matches at 8 bases. The J segment lost 6 bases and the V segment lost 7 bases, leaving 10 bases of the junction unmatched. CDR1 is MDHEN, CDR2 SYDVKM, per germline. The CDR3 has 15 amino acids.

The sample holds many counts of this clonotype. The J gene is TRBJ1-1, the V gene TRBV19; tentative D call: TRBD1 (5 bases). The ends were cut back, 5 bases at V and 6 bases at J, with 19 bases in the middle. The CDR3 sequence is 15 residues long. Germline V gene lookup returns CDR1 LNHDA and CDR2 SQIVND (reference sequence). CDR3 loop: CASSLSGALTPEAFF. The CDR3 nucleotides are TGTGCCAGTAGTCTAAGTGGGGCCTTGACCCCTGAAGCTTTCTTT.

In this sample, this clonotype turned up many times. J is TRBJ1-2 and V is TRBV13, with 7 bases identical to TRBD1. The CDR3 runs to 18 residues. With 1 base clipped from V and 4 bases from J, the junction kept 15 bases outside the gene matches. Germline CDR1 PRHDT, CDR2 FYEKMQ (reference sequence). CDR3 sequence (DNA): TGTGCCAGCAGCTTAGAGGGAGACAGGGACGATCCCTTCTATGGCTACACCTTC. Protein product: CASSLEGDRDDPFYGYTF.

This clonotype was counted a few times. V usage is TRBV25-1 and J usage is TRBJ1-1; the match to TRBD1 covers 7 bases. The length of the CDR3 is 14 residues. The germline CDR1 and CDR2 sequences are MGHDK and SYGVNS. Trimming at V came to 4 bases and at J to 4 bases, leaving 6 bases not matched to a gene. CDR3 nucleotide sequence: TGTGCCAGCAGTGTAACAGGGGTTATCACTGAAGCTTTCTTT. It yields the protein CASSVTGVITEAFF.

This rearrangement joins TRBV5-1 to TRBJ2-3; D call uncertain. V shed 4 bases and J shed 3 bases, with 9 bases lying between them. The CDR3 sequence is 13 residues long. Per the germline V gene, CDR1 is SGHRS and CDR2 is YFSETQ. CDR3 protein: CASSADGTDTQYF. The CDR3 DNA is TGCGCCAGCAGCGCCGACGGTACAGATACGCAGTATTTT.

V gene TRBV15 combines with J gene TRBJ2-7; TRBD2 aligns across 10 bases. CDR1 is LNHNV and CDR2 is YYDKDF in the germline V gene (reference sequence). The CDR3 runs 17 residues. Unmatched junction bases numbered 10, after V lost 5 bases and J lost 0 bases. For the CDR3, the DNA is TGTGCCACCAGCCGCGTTAGCGGGAGGACAAGCTCCTACGAGCAGTACTTC. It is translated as CATSRVSGRTSSYEQYF.

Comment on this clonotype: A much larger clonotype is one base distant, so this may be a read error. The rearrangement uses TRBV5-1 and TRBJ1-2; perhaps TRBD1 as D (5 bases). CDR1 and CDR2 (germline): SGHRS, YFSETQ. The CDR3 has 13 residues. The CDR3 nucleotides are TGCTCCAGCAGCCCGGGGGAAAGAGGAGGCTACACCTTC. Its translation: CSSSPGERGGYTF.

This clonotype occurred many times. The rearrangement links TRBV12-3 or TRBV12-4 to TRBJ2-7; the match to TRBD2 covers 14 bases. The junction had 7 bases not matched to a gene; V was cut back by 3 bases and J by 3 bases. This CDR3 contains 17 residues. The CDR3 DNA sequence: TGTGCCAGCAGTTTCGGGGGACTAGCGGGGGATCGCTACGAGCAGTACTTC. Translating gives CASSFGGLAGDRYEQYF.

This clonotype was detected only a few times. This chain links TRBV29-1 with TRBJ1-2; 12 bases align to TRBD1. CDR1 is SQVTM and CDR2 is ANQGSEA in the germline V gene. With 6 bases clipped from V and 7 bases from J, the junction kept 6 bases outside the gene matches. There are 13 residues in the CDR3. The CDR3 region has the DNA TGCAGCGTATCCGGGACAGGGGGCTTTGGCTACACCTTC. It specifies CSVSGTGGFGYTF.

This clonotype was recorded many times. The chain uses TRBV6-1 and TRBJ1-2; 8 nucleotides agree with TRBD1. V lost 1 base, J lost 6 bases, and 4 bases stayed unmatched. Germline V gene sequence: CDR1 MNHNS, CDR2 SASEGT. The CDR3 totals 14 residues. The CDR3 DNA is TGTGCCAGCAGTGAAGTTGGGACAGGCAATGGCTACACCTTC. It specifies CASSEVGTGNGYTF.

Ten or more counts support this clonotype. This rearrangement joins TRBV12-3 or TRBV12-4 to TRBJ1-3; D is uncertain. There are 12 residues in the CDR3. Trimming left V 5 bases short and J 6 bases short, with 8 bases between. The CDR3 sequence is CASSPSLNTIYF. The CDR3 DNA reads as TGTGCCAGCAGTCCCTCCCTAAACACCATATATTTT.

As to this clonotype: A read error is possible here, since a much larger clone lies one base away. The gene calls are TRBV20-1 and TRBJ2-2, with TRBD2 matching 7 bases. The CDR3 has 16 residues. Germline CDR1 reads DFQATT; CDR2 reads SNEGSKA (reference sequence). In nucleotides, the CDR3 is TGCAGTGCCCCGAACCGCCGGGACTCCGCACGGGGGGAGATGTTTTTT. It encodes CSAPNRRDSARGEMFF.

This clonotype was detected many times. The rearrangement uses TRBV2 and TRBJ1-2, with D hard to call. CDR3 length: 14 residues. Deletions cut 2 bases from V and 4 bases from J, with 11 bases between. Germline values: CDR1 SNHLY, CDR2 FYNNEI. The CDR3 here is CASSEPPDLYGYTF. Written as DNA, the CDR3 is TGTGCCAGCAGTGAACCCCCGGACCTCTATGGCTACACCTTC.

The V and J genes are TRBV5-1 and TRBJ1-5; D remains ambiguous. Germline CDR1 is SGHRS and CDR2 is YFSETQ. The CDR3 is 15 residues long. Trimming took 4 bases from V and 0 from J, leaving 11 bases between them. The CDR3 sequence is CASSPDANSNQPQHF. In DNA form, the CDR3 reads TGCGCCAGCAGCCCCGATGCCAATAGCAATCAGCCCCAGCATTTT.

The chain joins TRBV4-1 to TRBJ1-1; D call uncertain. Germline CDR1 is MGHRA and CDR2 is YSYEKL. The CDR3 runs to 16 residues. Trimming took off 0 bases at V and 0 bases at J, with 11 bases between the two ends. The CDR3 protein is CASSQDLGSMNTEAFF. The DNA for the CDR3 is TGCGCCAGCAGCCAAGATCTTGGAAGTATGAACACTGAAGCTTTCTTT.

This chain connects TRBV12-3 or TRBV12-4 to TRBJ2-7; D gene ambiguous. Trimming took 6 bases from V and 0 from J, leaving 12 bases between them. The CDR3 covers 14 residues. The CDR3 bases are TGTGCCAGCAGCCCCTGGCGGAACTCCTACGAGCAGTACTTC. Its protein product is CASSPWRNSYEQYF.

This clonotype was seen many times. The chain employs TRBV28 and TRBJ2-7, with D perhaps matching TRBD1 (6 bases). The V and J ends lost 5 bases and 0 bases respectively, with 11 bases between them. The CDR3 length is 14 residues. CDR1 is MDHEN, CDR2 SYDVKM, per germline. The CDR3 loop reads CASSLTGNSYEQYF. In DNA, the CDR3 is TGTGCCAGCAGTCTGACAGGCAACTCCTACGAGCAGTACTTC.

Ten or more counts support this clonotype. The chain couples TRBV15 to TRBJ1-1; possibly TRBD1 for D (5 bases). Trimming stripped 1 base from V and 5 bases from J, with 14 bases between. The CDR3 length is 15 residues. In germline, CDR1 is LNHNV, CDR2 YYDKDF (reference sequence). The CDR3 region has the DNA TGTGCCACCAGCAGAGGGGGGGGTTTCGAGACTGAAGCTTTCTTT. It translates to CATSRGGGFETEAFF.

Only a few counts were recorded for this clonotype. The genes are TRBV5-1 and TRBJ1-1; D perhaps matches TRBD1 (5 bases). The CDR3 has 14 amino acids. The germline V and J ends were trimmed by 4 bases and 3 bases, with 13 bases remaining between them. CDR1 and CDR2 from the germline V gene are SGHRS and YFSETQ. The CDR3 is CASSRQARDTEAFF. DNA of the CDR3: TGCGCCAGCAGCCGGCAGGCCAGGGACACTGAAGCTTTCTTT.

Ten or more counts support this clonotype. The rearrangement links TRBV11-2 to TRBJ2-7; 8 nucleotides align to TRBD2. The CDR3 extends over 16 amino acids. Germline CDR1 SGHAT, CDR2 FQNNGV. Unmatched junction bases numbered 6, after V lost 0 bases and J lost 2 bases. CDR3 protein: CASSLDLAGGTYEQYF. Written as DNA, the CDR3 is TGTGCCAGCAGCTTAGATCTGGCGGGGGGTACCTACGAGCAGTACTTC. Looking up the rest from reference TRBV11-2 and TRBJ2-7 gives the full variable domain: EAGVAQSPRYKIIEKRQSVAFWCNPISGHATLYWYQQILGQGPKLLIQFQNNGVVDDSQLPKDRFSAERLKGVDSTLKIQPAKLEDSAVYLCASSLDLAGGTYEQYFGPGTRLTVT.

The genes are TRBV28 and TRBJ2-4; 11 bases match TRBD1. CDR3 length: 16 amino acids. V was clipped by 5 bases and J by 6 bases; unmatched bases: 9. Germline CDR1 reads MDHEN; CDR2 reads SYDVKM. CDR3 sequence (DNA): TGTGCCAGCAGTCCCCCCGCCGGGACAGGGGGAAACATTCAGTACTTC. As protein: CASSPPAGTGGNIQYF.

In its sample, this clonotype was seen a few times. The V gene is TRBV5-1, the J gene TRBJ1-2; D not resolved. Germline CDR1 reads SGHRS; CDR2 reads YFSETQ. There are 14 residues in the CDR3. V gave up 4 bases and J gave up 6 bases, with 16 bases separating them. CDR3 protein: CASSRRRELDGYTF. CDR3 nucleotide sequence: TGCGCCAGCAGCCGGAGGAGGGAATTGGATGGCTACACCTTC.

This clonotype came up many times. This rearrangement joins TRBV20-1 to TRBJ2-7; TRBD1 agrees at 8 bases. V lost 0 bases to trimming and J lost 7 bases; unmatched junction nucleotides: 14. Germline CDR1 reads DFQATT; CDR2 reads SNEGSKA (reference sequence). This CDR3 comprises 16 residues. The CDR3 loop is CSARELTGASSWEQYF. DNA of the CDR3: TGCAGTGCTAGAGAACTGACAGGGGCCTCCTCCTGGGAGCAGTACTTC.